The subject of this entry is one T cell receptor (beta chain). This receptor's antigen is unknown. The record has no base qualities; no much larger clone is one base away. The sample originates from a study of shared clonotypes between healthy human individuals (dated by TCRdb to the early 2020s). For the study in its entirety: A few men and two women, aged 18 to 49 years, made up the cohort. For each donor, CD4 naive and CD4 memory were each run on three plates, CD8 naive on two plates, and CD8 memory on one plate. To estimate repertoire size and how much clonotypes are shared between individuals, the study performed deep sequencing of blood TCR repertoires from about five healthy adults. Libraries were prepared and TCR repertoires were sequenced by different laboratories using diverse techniques, in order to increase sequencing depth and limit assay-specific biases. Each donor's leukapheresis produced roughly between roughly 0.85 and 10 billion PBMCs. Summary of the overall study and its limitations: Roughly 5% of naive CD4, 3% to 4% of naive CD8, 2.3% of memory CD4, and about 0.4% of memory CD8 clonotypes were shared across several donors. Only blood was sampled, and tissue TCR repertoires likely differ from those in blood. Incomplete sequencing was indicated by rarefaction of sorted-subset datasets, despite the large sequencing depth. Naive subsets generally had larger estimated clonotype richness than memory subsets. Based on pairwise subsampling, the degree of clonotype sharing among donors was expected to be affected by sequencing depth. The small number of donors limited the genetic and exposure-history diversity represented. Clonotypes shared by all four sorted-subset donors showed higher generation probabilities than non-shared clonotypes.

TCR CDR3 regions were amplified from genomic DNA by multiplex PCR using the deep immunoSEQ assay. For each cell subset, the extracted genomic DNA was distributed evenly across all wells of several immunoSEQ 96-well plates, and each plate served as one replicate. For sorted subsets, 200 to 250 ng of genomic DNA, equivalent to around 30,000 T cell genomes, went into each replicate PCR. Purified libraries were quantified with a Qubit 3.0 fluorometer, sized on a Bioanalyzer 2100, and re-quantified with the KAPA Library Quantification kit. Every immunoSEQ 96-well plate was sequenced on a dedicated single-read 150-cycle Illumina NextSeq 550 flow cell. Per the source publication's procedure: Because the immunoSEQ output included only junctional sequences and no quality scores, the filtering could not be the same as the filtering used for full-length reads. Sequences were annotated with PyIR, a Python wrapper for IgBLAST v1.9, and V/J genes and CDR3 were assigned using IMGT germline references. Reads were filtered out if the reads had weak V/J assignments (E-value above 1e-6), no CDR3, stop codons, out-of-frame junctions, or ambiguous translated residues. V3J clonotypes were defined as sequences sharing an identical inferred V gene, J gene, and CDR3 amino acid sequence. The percentage overlap between two repertoires was calculated by dividing the number of shared unique clonotypes by the size of the smaller repertoire. Repertoire richness was assessed with RTK rarefaction, the Chao1 estimator, and Recon v2.1 estimates of unobserved clonotypes. Generation probabilities for all TCRbeta clonotypes obtained by the gDNA method from several donors were computed using OLGA. The table was pulled from immuneACCESS by TCRdb, which kept in-frame rearrangements only. Such tables lose some clones; where checked, under half of the loss comes from unresolved V genes, and the rest has no known cause. That table furnishes V, J and clone size, whereas the DNA furnished D and trimming. The sample table holds around 2.5 million clones, of which under 95% were seen once. The top ten constitute 0.36% of the sample.

The donors were healthy, HIV-negative adults who had no recently reported acute infections or vaccinations. Every donor was a Caucasian adult residing in Nashville, Tennessee, USA. CD4+ T cells were enriched through magnetic negative selection, after which naive cells were positively selected on CD45RA and the remaining negative fraction served as the memory subset. After blood collection by leukapheresis, PBMCs were isolated using Ficoll-Histopaque density gradient centrifugation and then cryopreserved in the vapor phase of liquid nitrogen. Analytical flow cytometry was used to check the purity and quantity of each magnetically sorted T cell population. Genomic DNA was isolated from every sorted fraction and measured by UV absorbance on a Nanodrop 2000c. Deletion took 0 bases off V and 0 bases off J, with a span of 12 bases between the germline ends. The germline V gene provides CDR1 MNHNS and CDR2 SASEGT. The CDR3 sequence holds 16 residues, the cysteine and phenylalanine included. The sequence is cut down to CDR3 DNA, 48 bases in frame from base 1.

The source material was naive CD4+ T cells from PBMCs. Reading the label with the study, this specimen's cell subset or site is: CD45RA+ positively selected. This clonotype was sampled from a man younger than 35 in good health. Some clones in this sample may be carry-over from other donors' samples. This sequence uses TRBV6-1 and TRBJ2-7; the D gene identity is not certain. The DNA reads TGTGCCAGCAGTGAAGCGAACACTGCGATCTCCTACGAGCAGTACTTC. This encodes CASSEANTAISYEQYF.